The source of this TCR beta chain is a study of monozygotic twins with inflammatory bowel disease. Findings and caveats of the study: Findings did not support one strong IBD-associated signal or clonotype. Distinct T cell subtypes could not be told apart.

Donors gave about 2.5 ml of blood apiece. TCRdb re-called the 5' RACE reads; one entry per CDR3 protein, DNA not given. The listing records approximately 330,000 distinct CDR3 sequences. Comment on this clonotype: Its target is unknown.

The germline CDR1 and CDR2 sequences are SNHLY and FYNNEI. The CDR3 sequence is 14 residues long. The sequenced sample consisted of blood. The rearrangement joins TRBV2 to TRBJ2-1; without DNA, the TCRdb call of TRBD1 cannot be checked. The sequence came from a human donor with ulcerative colitis or Crohn's disease, or a healthy co-twin of an affected twin (not recorded which). The CDR3 sequence: CASSPQGGTNRQFF.